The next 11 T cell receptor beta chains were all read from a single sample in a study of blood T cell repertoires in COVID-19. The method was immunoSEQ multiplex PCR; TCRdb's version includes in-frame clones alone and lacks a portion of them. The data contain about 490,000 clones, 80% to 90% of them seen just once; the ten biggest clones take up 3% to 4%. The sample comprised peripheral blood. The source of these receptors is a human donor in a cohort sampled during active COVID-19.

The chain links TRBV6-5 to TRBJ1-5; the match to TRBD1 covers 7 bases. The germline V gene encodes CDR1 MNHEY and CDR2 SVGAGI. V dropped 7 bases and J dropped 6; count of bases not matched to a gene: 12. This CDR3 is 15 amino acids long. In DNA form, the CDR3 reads TGTGCCAGCACTAGTGAGACAGGGTATGGTCAGCCCCAGCATTTT. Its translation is CASTSETGYGQPQHF.

CDR3 sequence: CASSLNRDLTEAFF. CDR3 nucleotide sequence: TGTGCCAGCTCACTCAACAGGGATCTAACTGAAGCTTTCTTT. The chain joins TRBV18 to TRBJ1-1, with a possible D match to TRBD1 (6 bases). Deletions cut 4 bases from V and 5 bases from J, with 14 bases between. The CDR3 sequence is 14 residues long. Germline loops: CDR1 KGHSH, CDR2 LQKENI.

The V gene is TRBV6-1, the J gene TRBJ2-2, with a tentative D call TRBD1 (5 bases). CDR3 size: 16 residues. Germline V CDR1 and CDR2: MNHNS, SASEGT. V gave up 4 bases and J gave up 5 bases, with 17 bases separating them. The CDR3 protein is CASSVTRALGTGELFF. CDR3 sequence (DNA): TGTGCCAGCAGTGTTACCAGGGCATTGGGTACCGGGGAGCTGTTTTTT.

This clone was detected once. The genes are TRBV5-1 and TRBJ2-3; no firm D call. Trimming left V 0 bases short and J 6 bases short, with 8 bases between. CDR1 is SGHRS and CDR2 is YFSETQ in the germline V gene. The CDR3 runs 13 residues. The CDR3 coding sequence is TGCGCCAGCAGCTTGGGGGTGGGCGATACGCAGTATTTT. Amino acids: CASSLGVGDTQYF.

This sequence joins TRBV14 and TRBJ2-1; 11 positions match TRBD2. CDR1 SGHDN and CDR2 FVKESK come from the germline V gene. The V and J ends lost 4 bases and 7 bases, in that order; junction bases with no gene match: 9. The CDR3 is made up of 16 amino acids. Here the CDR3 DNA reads TGTGCCAGCAGCCGGGCGACTAGCGGGATCGTGAATGAGCAGTTCTTC. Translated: CASSRATSGIVNEQFF.

The CDR3 DNA reads as TGTGCCAGCAGTTTAGGTACAGGGGTGGAGGGCTACACCTTC. Translated, it gives CASSLGTGVEGYTF. V gene TRBV28 combines with J gene TRBJ1-2, with 7 bases lining up with TRBD1. The CDR3 is made up of 14 amino acids. Per germline, CDR1 MDHEN and CDR2 SYDVKM. Trimming cost V 2 bases and J 8 bases; bases outside gene matches: 8.

The CDR3 sequence is CASTKKTGPNYGYTF. The CDR3 nucleotides are TGTGCCAGCACCAAGAAGACAGGTCCTAACTATGGCTACACCTTC. The chain uses TRBV6-5 and TRBJ1-2; D may be TRBD1 (6 bases). Germline V CDR1 and CDR2: MNHEY, SVGAGI. CDR3 length: 15 amino acids. V gave up 7 bases and J gave up 0 bases, with 15 bases separating them.

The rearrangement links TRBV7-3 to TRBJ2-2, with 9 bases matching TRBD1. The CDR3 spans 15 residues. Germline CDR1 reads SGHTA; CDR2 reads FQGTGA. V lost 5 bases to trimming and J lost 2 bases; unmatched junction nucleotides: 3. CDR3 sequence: CASSTGGLNTGELFF. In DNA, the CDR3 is TGTGCCAGCAGCACAGGGGGCTTAAACACCGGGGAGCTGTTTTTT. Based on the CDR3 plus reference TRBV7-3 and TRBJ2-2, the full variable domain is GAGVSQTPSNKVTEKGKYVELRCDPISGHTALYWYRQSLGQGPEFLIYFQGTGAADDSGLPNDRFFAVRPEGSVSTLKIQRTERGDSAVYLCASSTGGLNTGELFFGEGSRLTVL.

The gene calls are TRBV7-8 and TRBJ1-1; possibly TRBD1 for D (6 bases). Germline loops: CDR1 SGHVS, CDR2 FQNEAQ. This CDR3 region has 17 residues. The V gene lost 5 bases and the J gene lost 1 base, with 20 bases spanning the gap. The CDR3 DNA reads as TGTGCCAGCAGCCCTTACAGGGAAGGGTCGGCGAACACTGAAGCTTTCTTT. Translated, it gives CASSPYREGSANTEAFF.

CDR3 in DNA: TGTGCCAGCAGCTTGGCCGCACAGCAGCAGTACTTC. It is translated as CASSLAAQQQYF. This chain links TRBV5-4 with TRBJ2-7; D uncertain. V was trimmed by 0 bases and J by 8 bases, leaving 9 bases between them. Germline loops: CDR1 SGHNT, CDR2 YYREEE (reference sequence). This CDR3 contains 12 residues.

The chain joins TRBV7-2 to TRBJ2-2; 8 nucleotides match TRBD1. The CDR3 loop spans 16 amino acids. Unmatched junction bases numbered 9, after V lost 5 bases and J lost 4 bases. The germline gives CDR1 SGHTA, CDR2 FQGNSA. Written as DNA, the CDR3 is TGTGCCAGCAGCCGCTCGACAGGGGCTGGCACCGGGGAGCTGTTTTTT. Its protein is CASSRSTGAGTGELFF.